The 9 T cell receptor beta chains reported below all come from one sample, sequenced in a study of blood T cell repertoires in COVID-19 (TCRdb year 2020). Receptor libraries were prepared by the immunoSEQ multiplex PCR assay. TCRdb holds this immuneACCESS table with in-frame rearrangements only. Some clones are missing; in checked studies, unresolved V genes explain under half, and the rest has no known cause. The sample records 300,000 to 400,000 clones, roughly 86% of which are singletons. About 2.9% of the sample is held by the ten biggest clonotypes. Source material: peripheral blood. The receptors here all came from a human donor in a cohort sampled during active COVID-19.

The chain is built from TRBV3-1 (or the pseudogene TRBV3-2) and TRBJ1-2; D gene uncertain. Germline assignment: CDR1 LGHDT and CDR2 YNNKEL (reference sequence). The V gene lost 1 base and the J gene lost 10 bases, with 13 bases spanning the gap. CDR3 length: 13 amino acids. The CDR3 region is CASSQGTVDFYTF. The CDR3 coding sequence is TGTGCCAGCAGCCAAGGCACGGTAGACTTCTACACCTTC.

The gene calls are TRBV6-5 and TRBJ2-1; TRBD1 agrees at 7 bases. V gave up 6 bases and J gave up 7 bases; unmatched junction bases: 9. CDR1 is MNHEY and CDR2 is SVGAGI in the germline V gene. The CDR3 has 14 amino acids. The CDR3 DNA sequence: TGTGCCAGCAGCTTCGGGACAGCTCTTAATGAGCAGTTCTTC. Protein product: CASSFGTALNEQFF.

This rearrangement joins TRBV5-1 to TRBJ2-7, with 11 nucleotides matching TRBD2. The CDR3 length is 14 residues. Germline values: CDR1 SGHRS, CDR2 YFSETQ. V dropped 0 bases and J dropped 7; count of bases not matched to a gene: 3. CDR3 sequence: CASSLVGTSGEQYF. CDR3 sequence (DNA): TGCGCCAGCAGCTTGGTAGGGACTAGCGGAGAGCAGTACTTC.

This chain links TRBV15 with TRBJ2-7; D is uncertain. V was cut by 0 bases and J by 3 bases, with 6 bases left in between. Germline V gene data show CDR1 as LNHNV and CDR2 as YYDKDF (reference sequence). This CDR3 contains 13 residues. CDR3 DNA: TGTGCCACCAGCAGAGAGAGCCACTACGAGCAGTACTTC. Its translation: CATSRESHYEQYF.

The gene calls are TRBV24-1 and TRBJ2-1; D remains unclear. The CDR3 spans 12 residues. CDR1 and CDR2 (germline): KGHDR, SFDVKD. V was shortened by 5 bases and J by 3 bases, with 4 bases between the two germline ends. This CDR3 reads CATSGDYNEQFF. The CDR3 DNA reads TGTGCCACCAGTGGAGACTACAATGAGCAGTTCTTC.

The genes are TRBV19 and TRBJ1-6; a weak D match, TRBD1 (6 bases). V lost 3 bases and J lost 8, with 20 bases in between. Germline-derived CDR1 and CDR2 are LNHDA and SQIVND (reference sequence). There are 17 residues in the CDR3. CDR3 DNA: TGTGCCAGTAGTATTCCGGGCAGGGGCCTTGGATATTCACCCCTCCACTTT. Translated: CASSIPGRGLGYSPLHF.

The CDR3: CASSRRHDSYEQYF. CDR3 nucleotide sequence: TGTGCCAGTAGTAGACGACATGACTCCTACGAGCAGTACTTC. The chain recombines TRBV19 with TRBJ2-7, with no clear D. The CDR3 covers 14 residues. Germline values: CDR1 LNHDA, CDR2 SQIVND (reference sequence). Deletions cut 4 bases from V and 0 bases from J, with 10 bases between.

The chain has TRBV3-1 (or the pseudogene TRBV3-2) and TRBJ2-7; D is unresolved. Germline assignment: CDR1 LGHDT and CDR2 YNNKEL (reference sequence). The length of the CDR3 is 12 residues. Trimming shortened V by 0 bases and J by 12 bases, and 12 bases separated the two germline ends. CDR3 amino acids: CASSQDSGQMYF. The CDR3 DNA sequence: TGTGCCAGCAGCCAAGATTCTGGGCAGATGTACTTC.

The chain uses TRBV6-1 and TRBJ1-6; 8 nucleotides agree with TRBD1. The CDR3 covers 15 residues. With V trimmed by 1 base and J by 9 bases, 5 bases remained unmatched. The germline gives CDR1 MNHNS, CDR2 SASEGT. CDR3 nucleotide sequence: TGTGCCAGCAGTGAAGAGGACAGGGAGGGTTCACCCCTCCACTTT. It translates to CASSEEDREGSPLHF.